This T cell receptor (beta chain) was captured by sequencing in a study of cytomegalovirus exposure and HLA in healthy donors (dated by TCRdb to 2015 to 2018). As for the study more broadly: According to an earlier analysis of several hundred of the donors, 150 million to 200 million T cells yielded 117 million unique TCR beta sequences and 276 Gb of sequence data. An early release covering more than 500 HLA-typed donors comprised approximately 300 gigabases of sequencing data and approximately 80 million unique TCR sequences. The genetic ancestry cluster associated with self-reported Caucasian donors included approximately 85% of the 350 to 500 genotyped donors. The study aimed to test whether cataloging public T cell receptors could reveal signatures of past pathogen exposure. The study used immunosequencing to profile the T cell repertoires of 670 or so subjects and linked those repertoires to cytomegalovirus serostatus. Along with the approximately 700-subject first cohort, a separate validation cohort of over a hundred different subjects was used. The study combined high-throughput TCR immunosequencing, statistical association of individual TCRs with disease status, and machine learning to predict cytomegalovirus infection status. A later analysis re-examined previously published TCR beta repertoires from about 700 donors and added high-resolution HLA genotyping to investigate patterns of TCR occurrence. In the later analysis, no new phenotypic data were used to find candidate immune exposures; instead, reliance was placed on TCR beta sequences and their occurrence across donors. To decide whether each TCR beta V gene segment behaved as functional or pseudogenic, an earlier analysis of some 580 of the donors relied on high-throughput TCR beta sequencing. Alongside the repertoire data, information on donor age, sex, ethnicity and CMV serostatus was compiled. A later genetic analysis took genome-wide SNP genotypes for about 60% of the roughly 670 donors and used that subset as a discovery cohort. All discovery cohort repertoires had been generated on a single sequencing platform. HLA typing included class I and class II loci at four-digit resolution. Typing coverage differed by locus: A, B, C, DRB1 and DQB1 were typed in about 629-630 donors, DQA1 in 522, DPA1 in over 600, and DPB1 in approximately 450. About five DR-DQ haplotypes were handled as single units for association and clustering, since linkage in the cohort was strong. Among 398 genotyped donors of the cohort, an average of approximately 240,000 unique TCR beta nucleotide sequences were sequenced per donor, 15% to 20% of them non-productive.

From a lookup of the germline V gene (reference sequence), CDR1 and CDR2 are LNHNV and YYDKDF. Trimming removed 7 bases from V and 3 bases from J; the gene matches leave 10 bases unexplained. From its cysteine to its phenylalanine, the CDR3 spans 16 amino acids. Only the CDR3 portion is preserved as DNA: 48 bases, with reading frame beginning at the first base. In total, approximately 700 healthy bone marrow donors made up the cohort. Cohort members were all nominally healthy when sampled, although unrecorded immune exposures were likely present. Of the approximately 700 cohort members, fewer than 300 had positive CMV serostatus and roughly 330 had negative CMV serostatus, and CMV serostatus was not recorded for the donor. Each donor provided a peripheral blood sample, and peripheral blood mononuclear cells were used for TCR beta sequencing. Genomic DNA was extracted from the blood cell samples with the Qiagen DNeasy Blood Extraction Kit.

As to this clone: Its target antigen remains unknown. Per-nucleotide qualities are absent, and no much larger clonotype sits a single base away.

On the study overall, not on this receptor specifically: Three of the identified cytomegalovirus-associated TCR beta chains were confirmed in vitro to be specific for cytomegalovirus antigens. A group of highly shared sequence variants was considered likely to be a technical artifact of the sequencing pipeline. Most TCR sequences were observed very rarely across donors, whereas some public TCRs were present in many individuals. In a later analysis, several top co-occurrence clusters were reported to appear linked to parvovirus B19, influenza, CMV and Epstein-Barr virus. The authors suggested that the approach could potentially be generalized to other disease states and immunological phenotypes. In both the original and validation cohorts, the classifier was reported to diagnose cytomegalovirus status with high specificity and sensitivity. Some IMGT-functional V segments, including TRBV6-2 and TRBV6-3, could not be told apart with the 87-base-pair reads, so those segments were excluded. CMV serostatus was the only immune exposure information available for the cohort. The presence/absence analyses assumed that sequencing depth was roughly uniform across donors, and that assumption may not be true. In an earlier analysis of approximately 590 of the donors, most TCR beta V segments appeared in productive rearrangements about 90% or about 30% of the time, broadly matching IMGT annotations. In a later genetic analysis, a missense DCLRE1C variant was associated with V-gene and J-gene trimming of TCR beta chains, and the association was replicated in an independent cohort. In this cohort, only TCR beta chains were sequenced, and detectable features were limited by the absence of alpha or paired-chain data. Assigning TCR associations to individual alleles was difficult when HLA alleles, especially DR and DQ, strongly co-occurred. Linkage disequilibrium might explain the correlated functional status among segregating V segments, but an unknown experimental factor could not be ruled out. A further reported finding was that TCR beta sequences accurately predicted the HLA-A and HLA-B alleles for most subjects in the first cohort. A later genetic analysis reported fewer N-insertions in productive TCRs among donors in an Asian-associated ancestry cluster than the approximately 700-donor mean. In a later analysis, HLA-associated TCR beta chains were found to be more clonally expanded and to have lower generation probabilities than equally common non-associated chains. Because counts were too low, seventeen rarely observed V segments, including chromosome 9 orphons, were excluded from the earlier analysis of around 590 of the donors. The study gave a list of 150 to 200 TCR beta chains associated with cytomegalovirus. HLA typing was unavailable for some donors at each locus, so association tests used only the typed subset. A later analysis found that TCR association rates varied across HLA loci, with DRB1 alleles showing the most associated TCRs and HLA-C alleles the fewest. A later analysis found that most CMV-associated TCR beta chains appeared HLA-restricted, with HLA associations seemingly driven largely by CMV exposure. At a false discovery rate of 0.05, a later analysis linked around 15,000 TCR beta sequences to specific HLA alleles.

Libraries were prepared through the immunoSEQ multiplex PCR assay. A mixture of 60 forward primers for TCR Vbeta segments and 13 reverse primers for TCR Jbeta segments was used in the multiplex PCR. The CDR3 region of rearranged TCR beta genes was amplified from genomic DNA with a multiplex PCR assay. On the Illumina HiSeq System, the amplified TCR beta libraries were sequenced as 87-base-pair reads. As for the original processing: A later analysis counted tens of millions of unique TCR beta chains across the 600 to 850 repertoires, and some 11 million of these chains were shared by at least two donors. Raw reads were error-corrected and collapsed into unique sequences with a nearest-neighbor algorithm that merged closely related sequences to remove PCR and sequencing errors. To assign V, D and J gene segments, CDR3 sequences were aligned to IMGT reference sequences. For a sequence to be retained, at least a six-nucleotide match to both a V gene segment and a J gene segment was required. Rearrangements were called productive when the CDR3 lacked stop codons and stayed in frame with V and J; all others were non-productive. Following IMGT convention, CDR3 was defined as the stretch from the second conserved V-encoded cysteine to the conserved J-encoded phenylalanine. The earlier analysis of 550 to 650 of the donors excluded any sequence lacking an unambiguous match to a single V gene segment. An earlier analysis of approximately 590 of the donors called V segments functional above 56.7% productive rearrangements and segregating when the between-donor standard deviation exceeded 5%. A statistical classification framework was built for diagnosing cytomegalovirus status from the catalog of TCR beta chain sequences. A later analysis assigned V and J genes by comparing TCR nucleotide sequences with IMGT/GENE-DB human TR gene sequences. In a later analysis, CDR3 sequences and most-parsimonious VDJ recombination scenarios were assigned using the TCRdist pipeline. In a later analysis, each TCR beta chain was defined by its CDR3 amino acid sequence together with its V-gene family, and reads without a unique V-gene family were excluded. In a later analysis, around 650 highly shared, low-generation-probability nucleotide sequences were removed to address suspected cross-contamination and a sequencing artifact. For each public chain, a later analysis derived a clonal expansion index from normalized ranks of inferred template counts within each repertoire. Generation probabilities in a later analysis came from a VDJ recombination model fitted to out-of-frame rearrangements, and those results were checked against IGoR. Hypergeometric tests were used in a later analysis to score TCR-TCR, TCR-HLA and TCR-CMV co-occurrence, with a repertoire-size bias correction applied to the TCR pairs. To estimate false discovery rates, a later analysis permuted the HLA or CMV assignments 20 times. In a later analysis, co-occurring TCRs were grouped using DBSCAN, with TCRdist sequence similarity added in when clustering inside HLA-allele-positive subsets. For co-occurrence clustering, repertoires with fewer than 30,000 or more than 120,000 public chains were excluded, along with a handful of repertoires with anomalous nucleotide sharing. TCRdb carries this immuneACCESS record with in-frame sequences only. Its versions omit some clonotypes, under half of them owing to an unresolved V gene in the studies checked, with the rest unexplained. The DNA gave D and trimming, while V, J and clone size come from that table. Across this sample there are around 120,000 clones, with around 77% seen only once. Clones ranked in the top ten supply roughly 3.5% of the sample.

The TCR comes from a human donor in good health. The specimen was PBMCs. This chain joins TRBV15 to TRBJ1-1; the central 11 bases match TRBD1. CDR3 protein: CATIGGDRGTYTEAFF. Read as DNA, the sequence is TGTGCCACCATTGGGGGGGACAGGGGGACTTACACTGAAGCTTTCTTT.